The sequence of this T cell receptor beta chain was determined in a study of vaccination effects on CD4 cells after COVID-19. Study-level points and caveats: Clonal contraction was marked in infection- and vaccine-induced clones late after vaccination.

The repertoire was sequenced with immunoSEQ multiplex PCR; TCRdb's copy has only in-frame clones and lacks some. The sample has fewer than 35,000 clones, roughly 80% seen once. Antigen-specific CD4+ T cell clonotypes were called by their expansion after viral peptide-pool culture in ViraFEST. Following culture for under 12 days, CD4+ T cells were isolated. Each participant received a vaccine that was either BNT162b2 or mRNA-1273, given as two doses. Absence of prior SARS-CoV-2 infection characterized the vaccine recipients, who showed negative nucleocapsid antibodies. In the case of this clone: Its antigen is undetermined.

The V gene end was trimmed by 0 bases and the J gene end by 1 base; junction bases not matched to a gene: 3. CDR1 and CDR2 from the germline V gene are SGDLS and YYNGEE. The CDR3 covers 15 residues. The clonotype was recovered from a human donor who received a COVID-19 vaccine. Sequencing was performed on CD4+ T cells from PBMCs cultured with HCoV-229E spike peptides, taken after COVID-19 vaccination. The genes are TRBV9 and TRBJ1-2, with 7 bases lining up with TRBD1. CDR3 in DNA: TGTGCCAGCAGCGTAGAGGCAGGGGGTAACTATGGCTACACCTTC. This translates into CASSVEAGGNYGYTF.